Listed here are 26 T cell receptor beta chains from one sample, sequenced in a study of OX40 agonist ivuxolimab in advanced cancers. Generated by immunoSEQ multiplex PCR, the TCRdb table keeps only in-frame clones and is missing some. Among 45,000 to 65,000 clones listed, approximately 91% were seen once. The sequenced sample was CD4+ or CD8+ T cells sorted from blood, obtained in a trial of the OX40 agonist ivuxolimab. These receptors were taken from an adult with an advanced solid tumor such as melanoma, head and neck, liver or kidney cancer.

The V gene is TRBV19, the J gene TRBJ1-2; D is possibly TRBD1 (6 bases). Germline assignment: CDR1 LNHDA and CDR2 SQIVND (reference sequence). Trimming removed 7 bases at V and 3 bases at J, with 15 bases between. This CDR3 contains 14 residues. The CDR3 region is CASTVGTRDYGYTF. The DNA of the CDR3 is TGTGCCAGTACCGTGGGGACAAGGGACTATGGCTACACCTTC.

The chain combines TRBV7-9 with TRBJ1-5, with 8 bases fitting TRBD1. V was clipped by 4 bases and J by 4 bases; unmatched bases: 6. Germline V gives CDR1 SEHNR, CDR2 FQNEAQ (reference sequence). The CDR3 extends over 15 amino acids. CDR3 residues: CASSSPGQVNQPQHF. The DNA for the CDR3 is TGTGCCAGCAGCTCTCCGGGACAGGTGAATCAGCCCCAGCATTTT. The whole variable domain, filled in from reference TRBV7-9 and TRBJ1-5, reads DTGVSQNPRHKITKRGQNVTFRCDPISEHNRLYWYRQTLGQGPEFLTYFQNEAQLEKSRLLSDRFSAERPKGSFSTLEIQRTEQGDSAMYLCASSSPGQVNQPQHFGDGTRLSIL.

CDR3 DNA: TGTGCCAGCAGCCCAACACTAGCGGGGGGCACAGATACGCAGTATTTT. This gives the protein CASSPTLAGGTDTQYF. The J gene is TRBJ2-3, the V gene TRBV7-8; 11 positions match TRBD2. J gave up 1 base and V 5 bases, and 5 bases lay outside the gene matches. The germline V gene encodes CDR1 SGHVS and CDR2 FQNEAQ. This CDR3 is 16 amino acids long.

V and J are TRBV9 and TRBJ2-2; possible D gene TRBD1, 5 bases. Trimming took 0 bases from V and 5 from J, leaving 8 bases between them. Germline values: CDR1 SGDLS, CDR2 YYNGEE. The CDR3 loop spans 14 amino acids. The CDR3 region is CASSVGGSTGELFF. The CDR3, as DNA: TGTGCCAGCAGCGTAGGGGGCAGTACCGGGGAGCTGTTTTTT. The full variable domain, in which reference TRBV9 and TRBJ2-2 provide the parts outside the CDR3, is DSGVTQTPKHLITATGQRVTLRCSPRSGDLSVYWYQQSLDQGLQFLIQYYNGEERAKGNILERFSAQQFPDLHSELNLSSLELGDSALYFCASSVGGSTGELFFGEGSRLTVL.

The count of this clone is one. The genes are TRBV13 and TRBJ1-6; 7 bases line up with TRBD1. Unmatched junction bases numbered 8, after V lost 3 bases and J lost 9 bases. The germline gives CDR1 PRHDT, CDR2 FYEKMQ (reference sequence). The CDR3 spans 15 residues. This CDR3 reads CASSFGERGPSPLHF. The CDR3, as DNA: TGTGCCAGCAGCTTTGGAGAGAGGGGGCCTTCACCCCTCCACTTT.

The rearrangement links TRBV9 to TRBJ1-2, with TRBD1 as a possible D gene (6 bases). CDR1 is SGDLS, CDR2 YYNGEE, per germline. Trimming removed 3 bases from V and 2 bases from J, with 20 bases in between. The CDR3 runs 17 residues. This CDR3 is CASSAGEGVLTNYGYTF. As DNA, the CDR3 is TGTGCCAGCAGCGCCGGGGAGGGGGTTTTAACGAACTATGGCTACACCTTC.

The chain employs TRBV27 and TRBJ2-7; TRBD1 matches at 7 bases. The CDR3 runs to 18 residues. Trimming at V came to 4 bases and at J to 0 bases, leaving 15 bases not matched to a gene. Germline CDR1 and CDR2: MNHEY and SMNVEV (reference sequence). The CDR3 nucleotides read TGTGCCAGCAGTTCGCCGCATAACAGGGGCCCGAGCTCCTACGAGCAGTACTTC. Protein sequence: CASSSPHNRGPSSYEQYF.

The chain combines TRBV13 with TRBJ2-1, with 10 bases identical to TRBD1. Trimming at V came to 0 bases and at J to 4 bases, leaving 6 bases not matched to a gene. Germline assignment: CDR1 PRHDT and CDR2 FYEKMQ (reference sequence). There are 17 residues in the CDR3. The CDR3 protein is CASSLGGQGDFYNEQFF. CDR3 DNA sequence: TGTGCCAGCAGCTTAGGCGGACAGGGGGATTTTTACAATGAGCAGTTCTTC.

This rearrangement joins TRBV7-8 to TRBJ1-1; D ambiguous. Looked up from germline, CDR1 is SGHVS and CDR2 is FQNEAQ. The CDR3 is 15 residues long. Trimming took 0 bases from V and 8 from J, leaving 16 bases between them. This chain's CDR3 is CASSLALPARWEAFF. The DNA of the CDR3 is TGTGCCAGCAGCTTAGCTTTGCCAGCACGATGGGAAGCTTTCTTT. Supplemented by reference TRBV7-8 and TRBJ1-1, the full variable domain reads GAGVSQSPRYKVAKRGQDVALRCDPISGHVSLFWYQQALGQGPEFLTYFQNEAQLDKSGLPSDRFFAERPEGSVSTLKIQRTQQEDSAVYLCASSLALPARWEAFFGQGTRLTVV.

V and J are TRBV30 and TRBJ2-1; D gene ambiguous. Germline lookup yields CDR1 GTSNPN and CDR2 SVGIG (reference sequence). The CDR3 totals 12 residues. Trimming stripped 5 bases from V and 4 bases from J, with 9 bases between. CDR3 bases: TGTGCCTGGTGGGCTGAGTACAATGAGCAGTTCTTC. Translating gives CAWWAEYNEQFF.

This clone was recorded only once. CDR3 residues: CASSFRDPSFGNTIYF. CDR3 nucleotide sequence: TGTGCCAGCAGCTTCCGGGACCCAAGCTTTGGAAACACCATATATTTT. This chain links TRBV9 with TRBJ1-3, with D possibly TRBD1 on 5 matching bases. V lost 4 bases and J 3 bases, leaving 17 bases between the germline ends. This CDR3 is built from 16 residues. CDR1 is SGDLS and CDR2 is YYNGEE in the germline V gene.

The chain employs TRBV6-4 and TRBJ1-4; D ambiguous. CDR1 and CDR2 from the germline V gene are MRHNA and SNTAGT. The CDR3 length is 13 residues. The V end was cut by 9 bases, the J end by 0 bases, with 8 bases between. The CDR3 is CASSGPTNEKLFF. CDR3 DNA: TGTGCCAGTTCAGGACCAACTAATGAAAAACTGTTTTTT.

The rearrangement uses TRBV29-1 and TRBJ2-5; 9 bases agree with TRBD1. CDR1 is SQVTM, CDR2 ANQGSEA, per germline. The CDR3 runs to 13 residues. After removal of 6 bases from V and 5 bases from J, the junction contained 7 bases not matched to a gene. The CDR3 spells CSVLGQGGETQYF. The CDR3 DNA reads as TGCAGCGTACTGGGACAGGGCGGGGAGACCCAGTACTTC.

The J gene is TRBJ2-7, the V gene TRBV4-2; 9 bases are shared with TRBD1. Germline V CDR1 and CDR2: LGHNA, YNFKEQ. There are 17 residues in the CDR3. The trim removed 1 base at V and 6 bases at J, leaving 13 bases unmatched. In DNA, the CDR3 is TGTGCCAGCAGCCAAGCTCCTGCCGGACAGGGGTACCCCGAGCAGTACTTC. Protein sequence: CASSQAPAGQGYPEQYF.

CDR3 in DNA: TGCGCCAGCAGCCAAGATATAGTTCCGGCTTCCTACGAGCAGTACTTC. Translation: CASSQDIVPASYEQYF. The chain couples TRBV4-1 to TRBJ2-7; D ambiguous. The V gene's germline CDR1 is MGHRA and CDR2 YSYEKL. This CDR3 comprises 16 residues. V was pared by 0 bases and J by 1 base, with 13 bases between.

This chain links TRBV30 with TRBJ1-1; D may be TRBD1 (5 bases). There are 11 residues in the CDR3. The V gene's germline CDR1 is GTSNPN and CDR2 SVGIG (reference sequence). The CDR3 spells CVVGEHLEAFF. The CDR3 nucleotides read TGTGTCGTGGGGGAGCATCTTGAAGCTTTCTTT.

The gene calls are TRBV19 and TRBJ2-7; 8 positions match TRBD2. Germline values: CDR1 LNHDA, CDR2 SQIVND (reference sequence). V dropped 1 base and J dropped 5; count of bases not matched to a gene: 7. CDR3 length: 15 amino acids. As DNA, the CDR3 is TGTGCCAGTAGTATAGCCGGGCTAGCGGGTGACGAGCAGTACTTC. It yields the protein CASSIAGLAGDEQYF.

This chain joins TRBV21-1 and TRBJ2-3; TRBD2 reflects the table's D call only, with no check against the DNA. TRBV21-1 is a documented pseudogene. The CDR3 runs to 16 residues. CDR3 protein: CASSRTSGGTEDTQYF. The CDR3, as DNA: TGTGCCAGCAGCCGGACTAGCGGGGGGACAGAGGATACGCAGTATTTT.

The chain recombines TRBV2 with TRBJ2-5; D gene ambiguous. The germline gives CDR1 SNHLY, CDR2 FYNNEI. The CDR3 consists of 13 residues. Trimming removed 11 bases from V and 2 bases from J, with 15 bases in between. CDR3 coding DNA: TGTGCCCCCCCGCCGCGCGAACAAGAGACCCAGTACTTC. It specifies CAPPPREQETQYF.

Remarks on this clone: An end of the junction differs from the germline gene, which may be a read error. The chain recombines TRBV9 with TRBJ1-1; TRBD1 matches at 8 bases. Per germline, CDR1 SGDLS and CDR2 YYNGEE. This CDR3 contains 16 residues. This CDR3 is CASSVAWTGMNTEAFF. The CDR3, as DNA: TGTGCCAGCAGCGTAGCCTGGACAGGGATGAATACTGAAGCTTTCTTT.

The chain is built from TRBV27 and TRBJ1-6, with 9 bases matching TRBD1. Germline V gene data show CDR1 as MNHEY and CDR2 as SMNVEV (reference sequence). J was trimmed by 2 bases and V by 2 bases; bases with no gene match: 10. The CDR3 runs 19 residues. The CDR3 bases are TGTGCCAGCAGTTTAATGGACAGGGGACCGGAGGCCTATAATTCACCCCTCCACTTT. This translates into CASSLMDRGPEAYNSPLHF.

The V and J genes are TRBV6-5 and TRBJ1-1, with D hard to call. CDR1 is MNHEY and CDR2 is SVGAGI in the germline V gene. The V end lost 5 bases, the J end lost 0 bases, and 7 bases lay between the germline ends. CDR3 length: 13 amino acids. Here the CDR3 reads CASSAPVNTEAFF. The CDR3 coding sequence is TGTGCCAGCAGTGCACCAGTGAACACTGAAGCTTTCTTT.

This clone was seen only a few times. The chain couples TRBV29-1 to TRBJ1-2, with D uncertain. Germline CDR1 is SQVTM and CDR2 is ANQGSEA. This CDR3 spans 11 amino acids. V was pared by 3 bases and J by 5 bases, with 7 bases between. Here the CDR3 DNA reads TGCAGCGTTGATCTGGGTTATGGCTACACCTTC. Amino acids: CSVDLGYGYTF.

This sequence joins TRBV11-2 and TRBJ1-6, with D possibly being TRBD1 (5 bases). CDR1 SGHAT and CDR2 FQNNGV come from the germline V gene. Trimming shortened V by 0 bases and J by 8 bases, and 14 bases separated the two germline ends. The CDR3 totals 16 residues. The CDR3 protein is CASSLDQGLRYSPLHF. The CDR3 DNA follows: TGTGCCAGCAGCTTAGATCAGGGACTAAGGTATTCACCCCTCCACTTT.

The V gene is TRBV30, the J gene TRBJ1-1; D is unclear. The CDR3 loop spans 13 amino acids. Between the trimmed V and J ends, which lost 0 bases and 3 bases, there was a span of 8 bases. Germline V CDR1 and CDR2: GTSNPN, SVGIG (reference sequence). CDR3 sequence (DNA): TGTGCCTGGAGTGTAGATAGGTACACTGAAGCTTTCTTT. Protein: CAWSVDRYTEAFF.

Written as DNA, the CDR3 is TGTGCCAGCAGTGGAGCGGGGGTACGGGCCGGGGAGCTGTTTTTT. It encodes CASSGAGVRAGELFF. V and J are TRBV2 and TRBJ2-2; TRBD2 matches 8 bases. The V gene's germline CDR1 is SNHLY and CDR2 FYNNEI. The CDR3 totals 15 residues. With 4 bases clipped from V and 6 bases from J, the junction kept 7 bases outside the gene matches.